Below are 16 T cell receptor beta chains sequenced from a single sample in a study of cytomegalovirus exposure and HLA in healthy donors. The PCR had 60 Vbeta and 13 Jbeta primers. Here immunoSEQ multiplex PCR was the method, and the copy in TCRdb shows in-frame clones only, minus some. The sample comprises about 91,000 clones, under 75% of which are singletons, and approximately 1.1% rests with the top ten. The sequencing input was PBMCs. Every receptor here comes from a female donor in good health and CMV-seronegative.

This chain connects TRBV7-8 to TRBJ1-2, with 7 bases lining up with TRBD1. Germline V gene sequence: CDR1 SGHVS, CDR2 FQNEAQ. CDR3 length: 15 amino acids. Trimming removed 5 bases from V and 2 bases from J; junction bases left unmatched: 8. The CDR3 is CASSLEGQPNYGYTF. Written as DNA, the CDR3 is TGTGCCAGCAGCCTGGAGGGACAGCCCAACTATGGCTACACCTTC.

The chain combines TRBV27 with TRBJ2-3; 9 bases align to TRBD2. The CDR3 sequence is 15 residues long. Trimming removed 3 bases from V and 5 bases from J; junction bases left unmatched: 6. Germline V lookup: CDR1 MNHEY, CDR2 SMNVEV (reference sequence). For the CDR3, the DNA is TGTGCCAGCAGTTTTGCGGGAGGGAGGTTAGATACGCAGTATTTT. Its translation is CASSFAGGRLDTQYF.

The chain is built from TRBV6-5 and TRBJ1-4; no reliable D call. The V and J ends lost 0 bases and 8 bases respectively, with 13 bases between them. This CDR3 is 15 amino acids long. In germline, CDR1 is MNHEY, CDR2 SVGAGI. The CDR3 region has the DNA TGTGCCAGCAGTTACTCAGGCCACTTGAGGGAAAAACTGTTTTTT. Its translation is CASSYSGHLREKLFF.

The genes are TRBV11-2 and TRBJ2-7, with 10 bases aligning to TRBD2. J was trimmed by 3 bases and V by 0 bases; bases with no gene match: 5. The CDR3 has 16 residues. Germline-derived CDR1 and CDR2 are SGHAT and FQNNGV. The CDR3 region has the DNA TGTGCCAGCAGCTTAGAGTTTGCTAGCGGGGGCTACGAGCAGTACTTC. Its translation: CASSLEFASGGYEQYF.

The chain couples TRBV19 to TRBJ2-2, with TRBD2 matching over 7 bases. The CDR3 spans 16 residues. After removal of 3 bases from V and 3 bases from J, the junction contained 7 bases not matched to a gene. Looked up from germline, CDR1 is LNHDA and CDR2 is SQIVND (reference sequence). The CDR3 DNA follows: TGTGCCAGTAGTATGAGTAGCGGGCGGGACACCGGGGAGCTGTTTTTT. Its protein product is CASSMSSGRDTGELFF. The variable domain in full, completed from reference TRBV19 and TRBJ2-2, reads DGGITQSPKYLFRKEGQNVTLSCEQNLNHDAMYWYRQDPGQGLRLIYYSQIVNDFQKGDIAEGYSVSREKKESFPLTVTSAQKNPTAFYLCASSMSSGRDTGELFFGEGSRLTVL.

The chain links TRBV2 to TRBJ2-7; maybe TRBD1 (6 bases). Trimming pared 11 bases from V and 9 bases from J, leaving 23 bases between. There are 13 residues in the CDR3. Germline CDR1 SNHLY, CDR2 FYNNEI. The CDR3, as DNA: TGTGCCTCCGAGGACAGCCCCACCTTGGGGCAGTACTTC. Amino acid sequence: CASEDSPTLGQYF.

The chain uses TRBV6-5 and TRBJ2-2; 7 positions agree with TRBD2. This CDR3 is built from 15 residues. CDR1 MNHEY and CDR2 SVGAGI come from the germline V gene. V was pared by 6 bases and J by 4 bases, with 8 bases of the junction left unmatched. As DNA, the CDR3 is TGTGCCAGCAGCCTCTGGGCTAGCGGCACCGGGGAGCTGTTTTTT. Amino acid sequence: CASSLWASGTGELFF.

The chain is built from TRBV7-8 and TRBJ2-2; 13 bases map to TRBD2. The CDR3 length is 18 residues. The germline CDR1 and CDR2 sequences are SGHVS and FQNEAQ. Trimming at V came to 1 base and at J to 4 bases, leaving 6 bases not matched to a gene. CDR3 protein: CASSLGLAGGPPTGELFF. In DNA, the CDR3 is TGTGCCAGCAGCTTAGGACTAGCGGGAGGCCCCCCCACCGGGGAGCTGTTTTTT.

This chain links TRBV4-2 with TRBJ2-3, with 8 bases aligning to TRBD2. Germline assignment: CDR1 LGHNA and CDR2 YNFKEQ. J lost 1 base, V lost 6 bases, and 12 bases had no gene match. This CDR3 is built from 17 residues. In nucleotides, the CDR3 is TGTGCCAGCAGTAACGGGGGGGCCAGTGGTGGCACAGATACGCAGTATTTT. It codes for CASSNGGASGGTDTQYF.

The chain carries TRBV28 and TRBJ2-3; D not certain. The CDR3 runs 13 residues. The germline V and J ends were trimmed by 6 bases and 3 bases, with 10 bases remaining between them. The germline CDR1 and CDR2 sequences are MDHEN and SYDVKM. CDR3 amino acids: CASSSDGTDTQYF. The CDR3 bases are TGTGCCAGCAGCAGCGACGGTACAGATACGCAGTATTTT. Filled out from reference TRBV28 and TRBJ2-3, the complete variable domain reads DVKVTQSSRYLVKRTGEKVFLECVQDMDHENMFWYRQDPGLGLRLIYFSYDVKMKEKGDIPEGYSVSREKKERFSLILESASTNQTSMYLCASSSDGTDTQYFGPGTRLTVL.

In this sample, this clone turned up a few times. The chain uses TRBV2 and TRBJ1-4; 8 nucleotides line up with TRBD1. The CDR3 is 14 residues long. Germline V gene data show CDR1 as SNHLY and CDR2 as FYNNEI. Unmatched junction bases numbered 9, after V lost 8 bases and J lost 7 bases. This CDR3 reads CASVSDRVSEKLFF. The CDR3 DNA reads TGTGCCAGCGTATCGGACAGGGTTTCTGAAAAACTGTTTTTT.

This clone was recorded once. The chain employs TRBV30 and TRBJ1-2; TRBD1 might be the D (5 bases). V was shortened by 6 bases and J by 5 bases, with 16 bases between the two germline ends. The germline V gene encodes CDR1 GTSNPN and CDR2 SVGIG (reference sequence). The CDR3 runs to 13 residues. Here the CDR3 reads CACNRGGGYGYTF. The CDR3 DNA follows: TGTGCCTGCAACCGGGGGGGAGGGTATGGCTACACCTTC.

The chain is built from TRBV6-4 and TRBJ2-1; 9 bases fit TRBD2. The CDR3 runs 15 residues. The V gene's germline CDR1 is MRHNA and CDR2 SNTAGT. V lost 4 bases and J lost 6; bases outside the gene matches: 7. The CDR3 DNA follows: TGTGCCAGCAGTGGGGGTAGCGGGAGTGGCAATGAGCAGTTCTTC. It translates to CASSGGSGSGNEQFF.

This rearrangement joins TRBV11-3 to TRBJ1-1, with D possibly being TRBD1 (6 bases). Between the trimmed V and J ends, which lost 8 bases and 4 bases, there was a span of 17 bases. This CDR3 contains 14 residues. Looked up from germline, CDR1 is SGHNT and CDR2 is YENEEA. This chain's CDR3 is CASDSGGLSTEAFF. DNA for the CDR3: TGTGCCAGCGATTCGGGGGGCTTAAGCACTGAAGCTTTCTTT.

This chain connects TRBV7-9 to TRBJ1-3; a possible D gene is TRBD1 (5 bases). Trimming removed 0 bases at V and 3 bases at J, with 9 bases between. The CDR3 is 15 residues long. Germline V gene lookup returns CDR1 SEHNR and CDR2 FQNEAQ (reference sequence). CDR3 loop: CASSLASQGGNTIYF. The DNA of the CDR3 is TGTGCCAGCAGCTTAGCGAGCCAGGGTGGAAACACCATATATTTT.

The chain carries TRBV7-2 and TRBJ1-6, with a possible D match to TRBD1 (5 bases). CDR3 length: 14 residues. Germline CDR1 is SGHTA and CDR2 is FQGNSA. The V and J ends lost 4 bases and 6 bases respectively, with 10 bases between them. CDR3 region: CASSSGDFNSPLHF. Here the CDR3 DNA reads TGTGCCAGCAGCTCGGGGGATTTTAATTCACCCCTCCACTTT.